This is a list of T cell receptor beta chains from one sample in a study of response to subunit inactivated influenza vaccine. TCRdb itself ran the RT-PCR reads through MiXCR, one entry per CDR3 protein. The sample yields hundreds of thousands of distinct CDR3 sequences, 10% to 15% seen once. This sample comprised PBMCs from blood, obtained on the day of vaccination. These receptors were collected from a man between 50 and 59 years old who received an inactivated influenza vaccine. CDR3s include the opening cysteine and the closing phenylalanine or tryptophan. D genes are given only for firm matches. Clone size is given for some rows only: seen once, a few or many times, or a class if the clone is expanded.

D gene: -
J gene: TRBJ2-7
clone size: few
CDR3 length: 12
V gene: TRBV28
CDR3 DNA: TGTGCCAGCAGTCCGGGGGTCGGGGGGCAGTACTTC
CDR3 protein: CASSPGVGGQYF

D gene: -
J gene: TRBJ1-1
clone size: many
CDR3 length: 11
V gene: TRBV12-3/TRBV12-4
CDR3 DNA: TGTGCCAGCAGTTTAGGGGGTGAAGCTTTCTTT
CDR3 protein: CASSLGGEAFF

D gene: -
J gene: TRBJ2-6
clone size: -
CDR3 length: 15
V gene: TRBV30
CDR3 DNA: TGTGCCTGGAGTGGACCCAGCTCTGGGGCCAACGTCCTGACTTTC
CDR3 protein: CAWSGPSSGANVLTF

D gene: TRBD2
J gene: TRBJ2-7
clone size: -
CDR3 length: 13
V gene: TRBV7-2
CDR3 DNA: TGTGCCAGCAGCCGACTAGCGGGAGACGAGCAGTACTTC
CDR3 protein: CASSRLAGDEQYF

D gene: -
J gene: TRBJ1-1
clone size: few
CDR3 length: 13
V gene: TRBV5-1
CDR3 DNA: TGCGCCAGCAGCTTGTTAACCGACACTGAAGCTTTCTTT
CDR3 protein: CASSLLTDTEAFF

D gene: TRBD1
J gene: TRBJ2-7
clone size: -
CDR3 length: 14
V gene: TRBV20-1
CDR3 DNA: TGCAGTGCTGACCCGGGACAGGGTAACTACGAGCAGTACTTC
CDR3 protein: CSADPGQGNYEQYF

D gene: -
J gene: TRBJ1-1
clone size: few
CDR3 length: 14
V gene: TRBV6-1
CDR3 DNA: TGTGCCAGCAGCCACACGGGACGAAAAACTGAAGCTTTCTTT
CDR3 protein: CASSHTGRKTEAFF

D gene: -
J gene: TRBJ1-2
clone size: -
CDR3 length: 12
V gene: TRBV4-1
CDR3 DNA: TGCGCCAGCAGCCAAGAAGTAGGGCAGAACACCTTC
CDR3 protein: CASSQEVGQNTF

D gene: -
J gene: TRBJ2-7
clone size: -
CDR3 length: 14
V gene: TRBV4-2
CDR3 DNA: TGTGCCAGCAGCCCCTCAAGCTCTCTAAGCGAGCAGTACTTC
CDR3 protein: CASSPSSSLSEQYF

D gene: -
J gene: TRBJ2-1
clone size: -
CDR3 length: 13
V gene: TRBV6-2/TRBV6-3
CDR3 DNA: TGTGCCAGCAGCGACTGGCTCAGGGTTGTGCAGTTCTTC
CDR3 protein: CASSDWLRVVQFF

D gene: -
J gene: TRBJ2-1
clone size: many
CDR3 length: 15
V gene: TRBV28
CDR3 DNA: TGTGCCAGCAGGATACTCGGGACAAACTACAATGAGCAGTTCTTC
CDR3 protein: CASRILGTNYNEQFF

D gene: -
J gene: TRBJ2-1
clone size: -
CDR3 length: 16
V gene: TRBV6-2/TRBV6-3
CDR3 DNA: TGTGCCAGCAGTTACGGTTCGGGGCGGACACCCAATGAGCAGTTCTTC
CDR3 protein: CASSYGSGRTPNEQFF

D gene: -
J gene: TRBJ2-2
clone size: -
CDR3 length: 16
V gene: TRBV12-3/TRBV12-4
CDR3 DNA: TGTGCCAGCAGTCCCCGAGACAGGGGAGGGACCGGGGAGCTGTTTTTT
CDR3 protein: CASSPRDRGGTGELFF

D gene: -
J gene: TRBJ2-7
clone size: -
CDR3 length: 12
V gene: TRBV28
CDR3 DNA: TGTGCCAGCAGTTTACCGCGGCGGGAGCAGTACTTC
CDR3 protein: CASSLPRREQYF

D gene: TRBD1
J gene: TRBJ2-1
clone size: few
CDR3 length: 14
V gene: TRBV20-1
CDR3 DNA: TGCAGTGCCACTTACAGGGGACCCTTGGGTGAGCAGTTCTTC
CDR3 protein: CSATYRGPLGEQFF

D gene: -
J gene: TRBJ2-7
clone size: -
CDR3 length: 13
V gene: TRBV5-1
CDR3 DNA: TGCGCCAGCAGCTTGCAATCTCTCGGAGAGCAGTACTTC
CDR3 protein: CASSLQSLGEQYF

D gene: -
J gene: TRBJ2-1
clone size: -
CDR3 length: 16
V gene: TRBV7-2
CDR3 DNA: TGTGCCAGCAGCGACCGGGTGGCAGGGACCGACAATGAGCAGTTCTTC
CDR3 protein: CASSDRVAGTDNEQFF

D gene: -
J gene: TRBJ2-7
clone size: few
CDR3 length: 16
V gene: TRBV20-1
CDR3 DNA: TGCAGTGCTAGAGGGGTTAGCGGAGATTTCTCCTACGAGCAGTACTTC
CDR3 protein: CSARGVSGDFSYEQYF

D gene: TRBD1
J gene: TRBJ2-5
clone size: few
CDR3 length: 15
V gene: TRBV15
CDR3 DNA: TGTGCCACCAGCACCAGGGGGAGTAGCACAGAGACCCAGTACTTC
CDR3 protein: CATSTRGSSTETQYF

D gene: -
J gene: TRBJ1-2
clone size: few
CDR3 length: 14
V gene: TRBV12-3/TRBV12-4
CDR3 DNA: TGTGCCAGCAGCACTGGGGTTTCTAACTATGGCTACACCTTC
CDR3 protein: CASSTGVSNYGYTF

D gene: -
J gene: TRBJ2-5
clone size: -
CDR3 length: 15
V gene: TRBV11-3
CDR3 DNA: TGTGCCAGCAGCTTGCGGGACAACCGTCCGGAGACCCAGTACTTC
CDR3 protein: CASSLRDNRPETQYF

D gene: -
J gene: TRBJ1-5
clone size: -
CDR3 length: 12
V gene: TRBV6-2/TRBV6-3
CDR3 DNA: TGTGCCAGCAGTTCAATGACGCAGCCCCAGCATTTT
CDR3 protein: CASSSMTQPQHF

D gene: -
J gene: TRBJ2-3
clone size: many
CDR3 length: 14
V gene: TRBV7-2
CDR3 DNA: TGTGCCAGCGGAGGGGGGAGACCCACAGATACGCAGTATTTT
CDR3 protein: CASGGGRPTDTQYF

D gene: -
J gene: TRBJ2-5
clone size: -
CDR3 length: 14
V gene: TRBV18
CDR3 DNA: TGTGCCAGCTCACCACCCTCGCTAGGAGAGACCCAGTACTTC
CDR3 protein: CASSPPSLGETQYF

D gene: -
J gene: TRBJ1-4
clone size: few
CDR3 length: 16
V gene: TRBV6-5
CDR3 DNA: TGTGCCAGCAGTTACGGCCAGACAGCAACTAATGAAAAACTGTTTTTT
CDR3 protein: CASSYGQTATNEKLFF

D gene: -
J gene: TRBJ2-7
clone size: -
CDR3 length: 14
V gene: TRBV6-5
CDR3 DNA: TGTGCCAGCAGTTATTATGAGGGAGAAGACGAGCAGTACTTC
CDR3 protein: CASSYYEGEDEQYF

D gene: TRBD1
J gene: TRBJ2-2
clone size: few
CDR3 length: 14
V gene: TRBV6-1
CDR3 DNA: TGTGCCACCTCCGGGACAGGGCCCACCGGGGAGCTGTTTTTT
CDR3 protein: CATSGTGPTGELFF

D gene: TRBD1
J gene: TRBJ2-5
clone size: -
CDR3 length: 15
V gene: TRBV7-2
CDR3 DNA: TGTGCCAGCAGCGAGATGCCCGACAGGGTTCAGACCCAGTACTTC
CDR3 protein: CASSEMPDRVQTQYF

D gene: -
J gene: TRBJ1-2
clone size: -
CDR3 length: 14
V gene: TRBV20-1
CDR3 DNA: TGCAGTGCTAGTATTGGTATCGGGGCGGGTGGCTACACCTTC
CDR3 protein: CSASIGIGAGGYTF

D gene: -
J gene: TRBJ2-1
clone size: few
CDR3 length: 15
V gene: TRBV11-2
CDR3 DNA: TGTGCCAGCAGCTTAGCCAGGGGTCGCTACAATGAGCAGTTCTTC
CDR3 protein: CASSLARGRYNEQFF

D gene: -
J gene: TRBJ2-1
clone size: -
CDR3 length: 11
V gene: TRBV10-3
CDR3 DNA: TGTGCCATCAGTGCTGACAATGAGCAGTTCTTC
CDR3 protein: CAISADNEQFF

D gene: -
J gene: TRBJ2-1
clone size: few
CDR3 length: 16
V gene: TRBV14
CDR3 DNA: TGTGCCAGCAGCCCGATGATACAGGCTTTTTACAATGAGCAGTTCTTC
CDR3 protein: CASSPMIQAFYNEQFF

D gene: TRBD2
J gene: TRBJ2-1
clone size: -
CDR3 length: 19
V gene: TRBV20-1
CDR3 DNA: TGCAGTGCTACAACCGGGACTAGCGGGAACTACCCCCCCTACAATGAGCAGTTCTTC
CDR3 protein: CSATTGTSGNYPPYNEQFF

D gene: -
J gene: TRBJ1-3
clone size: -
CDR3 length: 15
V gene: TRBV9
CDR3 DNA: TGTGCCAGCAGCGTAGGCGTGACCATTGGAAACACCATATATTTT
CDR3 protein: CASSVGVTIGNTIYF

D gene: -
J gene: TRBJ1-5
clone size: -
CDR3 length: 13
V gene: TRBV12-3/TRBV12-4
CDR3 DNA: TGTGCCAGCAGTCTTATGAACAATCAGCCCCAGCATTTT
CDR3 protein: CASSLMNNQPQHF

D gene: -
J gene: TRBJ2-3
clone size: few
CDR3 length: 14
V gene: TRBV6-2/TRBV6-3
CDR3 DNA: TGTGCCAGCAGTTACTCAGGGGACTTTGATACGCAGTATTTT
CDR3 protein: CASSYSGDFDTQYF

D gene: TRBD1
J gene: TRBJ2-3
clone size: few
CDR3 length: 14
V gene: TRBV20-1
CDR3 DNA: TGCAGTGCTAGAGACAGGGGGTTGAGAGATACGCAGTATTTT
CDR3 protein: CSARDRGLRDTQYF